This is a list of T cell receptor beta chains from one sample in a study of cytomegalovirus exposure and HLA in healthy donors. Assay: immunoSEQ multiplex PCR; the TCRdb copy retains only in-frame clones and omits some. The repertoire includes some 170,000 clones, around nine tenths of them detected once, and less than 3.5% sits in the top ten. The source material was PBMCs. Receptors originate from a man aged 18 to 30 in good health and CMV-seropositive. CDR3s include the opening cysteine and the closing phenylalanine or tryptophan. Each record gives: J gene, V gene, CDR3 protein.

TRBJ1-2 | TRBV4-1 | CASMGQTDYGYTF
TRBJ1-4 | TRBV4-1 | CASSFSGRAKGQGREKLFF
TRBJ2-2 | TRBV6-5 | CACRTGVTGELFF
TRBJ1-5 | TRBV28 | CAIETGQGQQPQHF
TRBJ1-2 | TRBV2 | CATYQDRGLYGYTF
TRBJ2-7 | TRBV4-3 | CASSLDRGSYEQYF
TRBJ2-7 | TRBV5-5 | CASSEQTAEQYF
TRBJ2-7 | TRBV4-3 | CASSHTDRAHEQYF
TRBJ2-7 | TRBV14 | CASSQAPYEQYF
TRBJ2-7 | TRBV7-2 | CASSRRRAGTSYEQYF
TRBJ1-6 | TRBV7-3 | CASSLDYGSPLHF
TRBJ2-1 | TRBV18 | CASRGSSGVHNEQFF
TRBJ1-5 | TRBV28 | CASSFRFFRGNQPQHF
TRBJ1-2 | TRBV19 | CASSMEDGTYYGYTF
TRBJ2-7 | TRBV4-2 | CASSPNGLAGRGEQYF
TRBJ2-3 | TRBV9 | CASSPRGLAGTDTQYF
TRBJ1-5 | TRBV25-1 | CASSAGTGNQPQHF
TRBJ1-2 | TRBV10-3 | CAISEGGVGSGYTF
TRBJ1-1 | TRBV6-5 | CASSQDRRNTEAFF
TRBJ1-2 | TRBV27 | CASSLSFAGATYTF
TRBJ1-3 | TRBV19 | CASSTGLPGNTIYF
TRBJ2-7 | TRBV9 | CASSVGRAGRSYEQYF
TRBJ1-4 | TRBV7-9 | CASSFPGQGREKLFF
TRBJ2-5 | TRBV7-3 | CASSSTGVGETQYF
TRBJ2-7 | TRBV4-3 | CASSQPPGRGYEQYF
TRBJ1-2 | TRBV18 | CASSPAGTYGYTF
TRBJ1-2 | TRBV10-3 | CAISGGTGTTFNGYTF
TRBJ1-2 | TRBV28 | CASRNTIYGYTF
TRBJ2-1 | TRBV18 | CASSPRGVPLLDLGQFF
TRBJ2-1 | TRBV6-5 | CATHIAGGTYNEQFF
TRBJ2-1 | TRBV7-9 | CASSSIKGLAGVNEQFF
TRBJ2-7 | TRBV18 | CASSPQESSYEQYF
TRBJ2-7 | TRBV28 | CASSPDRYSYEQYF
TRBJ2-6 | TRBV5-1 | CASSLRSGANVLTF
TRBJ1-1 | TRBV19 | CASFAGGTEAFF
TRBJ2-7 | TRBV27 | CASSPGLAGGPYEQYF
TRBJ2-2 | TRBV9 | CASSVVRERANTGELFF
TRBJ1-1 | TRBV12-5 | CASGFIRTALNTEAFF
TRBJ2-2 | TRBV29-1 | CSARAGTNTGELFF
TRBJ2-1 | TRBV9 | CASTSGGTGYNEQFF
TRBJ2-7 | TRBV7-2 | CASSLTSGTYEQYF
TRBJ2-2 | TRBV7-2 | CASSLRQGGTGELFF
TRBJ1-4 | TRBV25-1 | CASTWTEENEKLFF
TRBJ2-2 | TRBV29-1 | CSVNGGTGELFF
TRBJ2-7 | TRBV9 | CASSVTLAGAYEQYF
TRBJ2-1 | TRBV27 | CASSPWDSSYNEQFF
TRBJ1-3 | TRBV7-6 | CASSLPWGKFGNTIYF
TRBJ1-2 | TRBV7-6 | CASSSTEFSGYTF
TRBJ1-1 | TRBV7-6 | CASSLAGGITEAFF
TRBJ2-7 | TRBV5-1 | CASSLRDNSFYEQYF
TRBJ2-7 | TRBV5-5 | CASSPGTSGSSYEQYF
TRBJ2-2 | TRBV28 | CASSRAGSTGELFF
TRBJ2-1 | TRBV2 | CASASMGVLNEQFF
TRBJ2-7 | TRBV15 | CATSRDPGLAGISYEQYF
TRBJ1-5 | TRBV19 | CASSQMSNQPQHF
TRBJ2-2 | TRBV1 | CTSKNRGWECTGELFF
TRBJ2-7 | TRBV28 | CASSSNVLAGVPYEQYF
TRBJ2-1 | TRBV27 | CASSFVSYNEQFF